These T cell receptor beta chains were read from a single sample in a study of neurological immune-mediated disorders. TCRdb reprocessed the 5' RACE reads with MiXCR, giving one entry per CDR3 protein. Of some 28,000 distinct CDR3 sequences in the sample, about 12% were seen once. The sample consisted of PBMCs. These receptors originate from a man aged 60 to 69 in good health. Each CDR3 is given with its conserved first and last residue. D genes are given only for firm matches. The size of a clone is reported for some rows only, either as once, few or many, or as a class for expanded clones.

TRBJ2-2	TRBV4-2	TRBD2	many	CASSQGTSSTGELFF	TGTGCCAGCAGCCAAGGGACTAGCTCCACCGGGGAGCTGTTTTTT
TRBJ2-1	TRBV7-2	-	few	CASSSGRGAAYNEQFF	TGTGCCAGCAGCTCGGGGAGGGGGGCCGCCTACAATGAGCAGTTCTTC
TRBJ2-7	TRBV15	TRBD1	many	CATSRGQGFREQYF	TGTGCCACCAGCAGGGGACAGGGCTTCCGGGAGCAGTACTTC
TRBJ1-1	TRBV7-2	-	many	CASSLLSGTEAFF	TGTGCCAGCAGCTTACTCTCCGGGACTGAAGCTTTCTTT
TRBJ2-7	TRBV20-1	TRBD2	many	CSALERLVRLAGHYEQYF	TGCAGTGCCCTAGAGCGCCTTGTCAGACTAGCGGGACACTACGAGCAGTACTTC
TRBJ2-5	TRBV7-7	-	many	CASSLQGTAAETQYF	TGTGCCAGCAGCTTGCAGGGGACGGCCGCAGAGACCCAGTACTTC
TRBJ2-5	TRBV29-1	-	many	CSTRQAGETQYF	TGCAGCACAAGACAGGCCGGCGAGACCCAGTACTTC
TRBJ2-2	TRBV7-9	-	many	CASSRATGLSGELFF	TGTGCCAGCAGCCGAGCGACCGGGCTGTCCGGGGAGCTGTTTTTT
TRBJ2-7	TRBV5-1	-	medium-sized	CASSPSNSYEQYF	TGCGCCAGCAGCCCGTCGAACTCCTACGAGCAGTACTTC
TRBJ2-3	TRBV7-3	-	many	CASSQLVGVSSTDTQYF	TGTGCCAGCAGCCAGTTGGTCGGAGTCTCTAGCACAGATACGCAGTATTTT
TRBJ1-4	TRBV6-1	-	many	CASRLRPWGTGDLFF	TGTGCCAGCAGATTACGGCCTTGGGGGACGGGGGACCTATTTTTT
TRBJ1-4	TRBV5-1	-	-	CASSLGGEEEKLFF	TGCGCCAGCAGCTTGGGGGGAGAAGAGGAAAAACTGTTTTTT
TRBJ2-1	TRBV18	-	many	CASSPASGDEQFF	TGTGCCAGCTCACCAGCCTCTGGGGATGAGCAGTTCTTC
TRBJ2-1	TRBV5-1	-	many	CASSLDPVTYNEQFF	TGCGCCAGCAGCTTGGACCCCGTTACCTACAATGAGCAGTTCTTC
TRBJ2-3	TRBV12-3/TRBV12-4	-	many	CASSFVDTQYF	TGTGCCAGCAGTTTCGTAGATACGCAGTATTTT
TRBJ2-7	TRBV29-1	-	-	CSVAGRSYEQYF	TGCAGCGTTGCAGGACGGTCCTACGAGCAGTACTTC
TRBJ2-7	TRBV6-6	-	-	CASSYASGAGYEQYF	TGTGCCAGCAGTTACGCCTCCGGAGCTGGCTACGAGCAGTACTTC
TRBJ1-5	TRBV7-2	-	many	CASSLAGSNQPQHF	TGTGCCAGCAGCTTAGCAGGTAGCAATCAGCCCCAGCATTTT
TRBJ1-1	TRBV20-1	-	many	CSARTQYQAPTRDTEAFF	TGCAGTGCTAGAACGCAGTACCAGGCACCGACCCGGGACACTGAAGCTTTCTTT
TRBJ2-7	TRBV11-2	-	-	CASSFYICSASLAGGFYEQYF	-
TRBJ2-5	TRBV14	TRBD2	many	CASSRTSGRPQETQYF	TGTGCCAGCAGCCGGACTAGCGGGAGGCCTCAAGAGACCCAGTACTTC